The 8 T cell receptor beta chains below come from one sample, sequenced in a study of vaccination and CD4 T cells after COVID-19. No antigen has been identified for these receptors. An Oncomine TCR Beta short-read assay was used to sequence the DNA from cultured CD4+ T cells. TCRdb processed the PCR reads anew with MiXCR; each CDR3 protein has one entry. The sample holds around 18,000 distinct CDR3 sequences; around 30% are singletons and the top ten take 13% to 15%. Sample treatment: approximately 10-day PBMC culture with coronavirus spike peptide pools or control peptides (ViraFEST assay). The sequencing sample was made of cultured CD4+ T cells from blood. Every receptor here comes from a human donor with COVID-19.

This clonotype was seen more than once but under ten times. V gene TRBV30 combines with J gene TRBJ1-6; 7 bases map to TRBD1. The CDR3 consists of 17 residues. CDR1 and CDR2 (germline): GTSNPN, SVGIG (reference sequence). J lost 0 bases, V lost 2 bases, and 7 bases had no gene match. This CDR3 reads CAWSQAGQASYNSPLHF. In nucleotides, the CDR3 is TGTGCCTGGAGTCAAGCCGGACAGGCCTCCTATAATTCACCCCTCCACTTT.

V usage is TRBV25-1 and J usage is TRBJ2-7; 9 positions agree with TRBD1. V dropped 3 bases and J dropped 4; count of bases not matched to a gene: 7. The CDR3 is 15 residues long. Per the germline V gene, CDR1 is MGHDK and CDR2 is SYGVNS. The CDR3 is CASSDPGTGTYEQYF. CDR3 nucleotides: TGTGCCAGCAGTGATCCCGGGACAGGGACTTACGAGCAGTACTTC.

The V and J genes are TRBV18 and TRBJ1-2; possible D gene TRBD1, 6 bases. The length of the CDR3 is 15 residues. CDR1 and CDR2 (germline): KGHSH, LQKENI. Between the trimmed V and J ends, which lost 3 bases and 7 bases, there was a span of 18 bases. The CDR3: CASSPGQNNPIGYTF. CDR3 bases: TGTGCCAGCTCACCTGGACAGAACAACCCAATTGGCTACACCTTC.

This clonotype has just a few counts. The V call is TRBV4-1, the J call TRBJ1-2, with 7 positions matching TRBD1. The CDR3 contains 16 residues. J lost 7 bases, V lost 0 bases, and 11 bases had no gene match. From germline, CDR1 is MGHRA and CDR2 YSYEKL. CDR3 DNA: TGCGCCAGCAGCCAAGATAGTGCGGGCAGGGGGATTGGCTACACCTTC. It encodes CASSQDSAGRGIGYTF.

This clonotype was counted only a few times. The V gene is TRBV2, the J gene TRBJ1-2, with TRBD1 matching over 7 bases. V was pared by 6 bases and J by 3 bases, with 7 bases of the junction left unmatched. Germline V gene lookup returns CDR1 SNHLY and CDR2 FYNNEI. The length of the CDR3 is 14 residues. CDR3 sequence reads: CASRTNTGDYGYTF. DNA of the CDR3: TGTGCCAGCAGGACTAATACAGGGGACTATGGCTACACCTTC. The variable domain in full, with the rest retrieved from reference TRBV2 and TRBJ1-2, is EPEVTQTPSHQVTQMGQEVILRCVPISNHLYFYWYRQILGQKVEFLVSFYNNEISEKSEIFDDQFSVERPDGSNFTLKIRSTKLEDSAMYFCASRTNTGDYGYTFGSGTRLTVV.

This chain connects TRBV6-5 to TRBJ1-4; D call uncertain. V was trimmed by 3 bases and J by 6 bases, leaving 11 bases between them. This CDR3 region has 14 residues. The germline gives CDR1 MNHEY, CDR2 SVGAGI. The CDR3 sequence is CASSYGGVDEKLFF. The CDR3 DNA sequence: TGTGCCAGCAGTTATGGTGGAGTTGATGAAAAACTGTTTTTT.

This clonotype has only a few counts. The J gene is TRBJ2-1, the V gene TRBV7-2; 8 positions agree with TRBD2. The CDR3 length is 15 residues. Per the germline V gene, CDR1 is SGHTA and CDR2 is FQGNSA. J was trimmed by 0 bases and V by 5 bases; bases with no gene match: 3. The CDR3 protein is CASSGAGVSYNEQFF. The CDR3 coding sequence is TGTGCCAGCAGCGGAGCGGGGGTCTCCTACAATGAGCAGTTCTTC.

This clonotype was detected a few times. The rearrangement uses TRBV20-1 and TRBJ2-5, with D possibly matching TRBD1 (7 bases). This CDR3 contains 15 residues. V shed 3 bases and J shed 7 bases, with 21 bases lying between them. Germline V CDR1 and CDR2: DFQATT, SNEGSKA (reference sequence). This CDR3 reads CSASPPPGQGGTQYF. DNA for the CDR3: TGCAGTGCTAGCCCACCCCCGGGGCAGGGGGGGACCCAGTACTTC.